Following are 31 T cell receptor beta chains from one sample sequenced in a study of T cells in Graves' hyperthyroidism and ophthalmopathy. TCR beta CDR3 region amplification was performed from RNA transcripts. The HTBI primer set served for first-round RT-PCR of the TCR CDR3. TCRdb reprocessed the multiplex PCR reads with MiXCR, giving one entry per CDR3 protein. The data contain around 370,000 distinct CDR3 sequences, under 20% of them singletons. Input material: blood. All receptors come from a man younger than 35 with Graves' ophthalmopathy.

This clonotype was seen ten or more times. J is TRBJ1-6 and V is TRBV12-3 or TRBV12-4; possibly TRBD1 for D (5 bases). The ends were cut back, 7 bases at V and 2 bases at J, with 12 bases in the middle. The CDR3 extends over 15 amino acids. CDR3: CASIFWGTYNSPLHF. CDR3 nucleotides: TGTGCCAGCATCTTTTGGGGGACCTATAATTCACCCCTCCACTTT.

This clonotype was picked up a small number of times. The chain joins TRBV28 to TRBJ2-7, with 8 bases that match TRBD2. Germline CDR1 and CDR2: MDHEN and SYDVKM. Trimming cost V 5 bases and J 4 bases; bases outside gene matches: 7. The CDR3 is 14 amino acids. The CDR3 DNA is TGTGCCAGCAGTCCCCGGGAGGGCCTATACGAGCAGTACTTC. This sequence encodes CASSPREGLYEQYF. Filled out from reference TRBV28 and TRBJ2-7, the complete variable domain reads DVKVTQSSRYLVKRTGEKVFLECVQDMDHENMFWYRQDPGLGLRLIYFSYDVKMKEKGDIPEGYSVSREKKERFSLILESASTNQTSMYLCASSPREGLYEQYFGPGTRLTVT.

This clonotype was picked up a small number of times. The chain employs TRBV3-1 and TRBJ1-5; weak D call: TRBD1 (5 bases). CDR3 length: 15 residues. Germline-derived CDR1 and CDR2 are LGHDT and YNNKEL (reference sequence). V dropped 2 bases and J dropped 4 bases, with 12 bases sitting between them. This CDR3 is CASSQKFQGNQPQHF. The CDR3 DNA reads as TGTGCCAGCAGCCAAAAGTTTCAGGGTAATCAGCCCCAGCATTTT. Supplemented by reference TRBV3-1 and TRBJ1-5, the full variable domain reads DTAVSQTPKYLVTQMGNDKSIKCEQNLGHDTMYWYKQDSKKFLKIMFSYNNKELIINETVPNRFSPKSPDKAHLNLHINSLELGDSAVYFCASSQKFQGNQPQHFGDGTRLSIL.

This clonotype was observed many times. This chain links TRBV2 with TRBJ1-6; the D is unclear. CDR1 SNHLY and CDR2 FYNNEI come from the germline V gene. The CDR3 is 16 residues long. The germline V and J ends were trimmed by 5 bases and 5 bases, with 16 bases remaining between them. In DNA, the CDR3 is TGTGCCAGCAGTTTCGTTAGGGCCCACAATAATTCACCCCTCCACTTT. Amino acid sequence: CASSFVRAHNNSPLHF.

In this sample, this clonotype turned up many times. The chain links TRBV20-1 to TRBJ1-1; no clear D. The CDR3 runs 13 residues. Germline CDR1 DFQATT, CDR2 SNEGSKA (reference sequence). The germline V and J ends were trimmed by 5 bases and 0 bases, with 10 bases remaining between them. CDR3 sequence (DNA): TGCAGTGCTTGTGAGTCGATGAACACTGAAGCTTTCTTT. Protein product: CSACESMNTEAFF.

This clonotype was counted ten times or more. The chain couples TRBV3-1 to TRBJ2-1, with a tentative D call TRBD2 (5 bases). CDR3 length: 14 residues. Trimming stripped 4 bases from V and 8 bases from J, with 15 bases between. CDR1 and CDR2 (germline): LGHDT, YNNKEL (reference sequence). The CDR3 region has the DNA TGTGCCAGCAGCCCCGGACTCCCCCAGCATGAGCAGTTCTTC. This encodes CASSPGLPQHEQFF.

The chain has TRBV9 and TRBJ2-7; D is possibly TRBD1 or TRBD2 (5 bases each). Between the trimmed V and J ends, which lost 4 bases and 6 bases, there was a span of 17 bases. CDR1 SGDLS and CDR2 YYNGEE come from the germline V gene. CDR3 length equals 14 residues. In DNA, the CDR3 is TGTGCCAGCAGCACGGGACCCCGGGCGGCCGAGCAGTACTTC. This sequence encodes CASSTGPRAAEQYF.

Notes on this clonotype: Germline and junction disagree at one end, which may indicate a read error. The chain is built from TRBV4-1 and TRBJ2-1; D gene ambiguous. Germline V gene data show CDR1 as MGHRA and CDR2 as YSYEKL. CDR3 length: 13 amino acids. For the CDR3, the DNA is TGCGCCAGCAGCCAAGATCTTGTCTATGAGCAGCTCTTC. It specifies CASSQDLVYEQLF.

V usage is TRBV12-5 and J usage is TRBJ2-2; possible D gene TRBD1, 7 bases. This CDR3 is 16 amino acids long. The V gene lost 3 bases and the J gene lost 3 bases, with 14 bases spanning the gap. Germline CDR1 and CDR2: LGHNT and FRNRAP. The CDR3 loop is CASGLTGVADTGELFF. In DNA, the CDR3 is TGTGCTAGTGGTTTAACAGGGGTAGCGGACACCGGGGAGCTGTTTTTT. The full variable domain, its missing parts supplied by reference TRBV12-5 and TRBJ2-2, is DARVTQTPRHKVTEMGQEVTMRCQPILGHNTVFWYRQTMMQGLELLAYFRNRAPLDDSGMPKDRFSAEMPDATLATLKIQPSEPRDSAVYFCASGLTGVADTGELFFGEGSRLTVL.

This clonotype appeared a few times. The chain employs TRBV9 and TRBJ1-3; TRBD1 is a possible D gene (5 bases). This CDR3 has 15 amino acids. CDR1 is SGDLS and CDR2 is YYNGEE in the germline V gene. Trimming removed 0 bases at V and 0 bases at J, with 7 bases between. CDR3 DNA: TGTGCCAGCAGCGTAGACCAGGGCTCTGGAAACACCATATATTTT. It is translated as CASSVDQGSGNTIYF.

There are a few counts of this clonotype. The genes are TRBV19 and TRBJ2-7, with D perhaps matching TRBD2 (5 bases). Trimming stripped 2 bases from V and 1 base from J, with 12 bases between. CDR1 and CDR2 (germline): LNHDA, SQIVND (reference sequence). The CDR3 consists of 15 residues. For the CDR3, the DNA is TGTGCCAGTAGTATATCGGGGATCAGTTCCTACGAGCAGTACTTC. Protein sequence: CASSISGISSYEQYF.

This clonotype appeared many times. The chain uses TRBV10-3 and TRBJ1-1; unclear D gene. Trimming took off 8 bases at V and 2 bases at J, with 12 bases between the two ends. From germline, CDR1 is ENHRY and CDR2 SYGVKD. This CDR3 comprises 13 residues. The CDR3 bases are TGTGCCATCTCCGGCAAGGCAAACACTGAAGCTTTCTTT. Translated: CAISGKANTEAFF.

This clonotype was detected many times. The rearrangement uses TRBV12-3 or TRBV12-4 and TRBJ2-1, with 7 bases fitting TRBD1. J lost 7 bases, V lost 2 bases, and 2 bases had no gene match. CDR3 length: 13 residues. CDR3 protein: CASSLLRGNEQFF. The CDR3 DNA is TGTGCCAGCAGTTTACTCAGGGGGAATGAGCAGTTCTTC.

This clonotype was observed at least ten times. The chain recombines TRBV28 with TRBJ2-5; D is unresolved. Deletions cut 7 bases from V and 6 bases from J, with 15 bases between. CDR1 and CDR2 (germline): MDHEN, SYDVKM. CDR3 length equals 13 residues. This CDR3 is CASNVSPQKTQYF. CDR3 DNA: TGTGCCAGCAACGTGAGCCCGCAGAAGACCCAGTACTTC. Full variable domain (rest looked up from reference TRBV28 and TRBJ2-5): DVKVTQSSRYLVKRTGEKVFLECVQDMDHENMFWYRQDPGLGLRLIYFSYDVKMKEKGDIPEGYSVSREKKERFSLILESASTNQTSMYLCASNVSPQKTQYFGPGTRLLVL.

This clonotype was detected only a few times. V is TRBV11-3 and J is TRBJ1-3; 8 bases match TRBD1. Trimming cost V 5 bases and J 2 bases; bases outside gene matches: 5. This CDR3 is built from 15 residues. Germline V gene data show CDR1 as SGHNT and CDR2 as YENEEA. The CDR3 DNA sequence: TGTGCCAGCAGCACCCGGACAGGGCCTGGAAACACCATATATTTT. Amino acid sequence: CASSTRTGPGNTIYF.

This clonotype has ten or more counts. The genes are TRBV29-1 and TRBJ1-1; the D is unclear. The CDR3 is 12 residues long. Trimming shortened V by 8 bases and J by 4 bases, and 14 bases separated the two germline ends. Germline lookup yields CDR1 SQVTM and CDR2 ANQGSEA. The CDR3 reads CSLTRGVTEAFF. CDR3 coding DNA: TGCAGCCTCACCCGCGGGGTCACTGAAGCTTTCTTT.

This clonotype turned up a few times. The chain is built from TRBV6-1 and TRBJ2-3; TRBD2 agrees at 12 bases. J gave up 5 bases and V 4 bases, and 7 bases lay outside the gene matches. Germline V gene lookup returns CDR1 MNHNS and CDR2 SASEGT. This CDR3 comprises 16 residues. CDR3 loop: CASSANPGLAGDTQYF. The CDR3 DNA reads as TGTGCCAGCAGTGCCAACCCGGGACTAGCGGGAGATACGCAGTATTTT.

There are many counts of this clonotype. The chain is built from TRBV20-1 and TRBJ1-5, with D hard to call. CDR3 length equals 16 residues. With 3 bases removed from V and 4 bases from J, the gap between germline ends came to 19 bases. The V gene's germline CDR1 is DFQATT and CDR2 SNEGSKA (reference sequence). This CDR3 reads CSARVLSRRRNQPQHF. The CDR3 bases are TGCAGTGCTAGGGTCCTAAGCCGGAGACGGAATCAGCCCCAGCATTTT.

This clonotype was detected many times. DNA for the CDR3: TGTGCCAGCAGCTTAGATCCAAGTGGCAATGAGCAGTTCTTC. Encoded protein: CASSLDPSGNEQFF. The rearrangement links TRBV7-9 to TRBJ2-1; unclear D gene. V was cut by 1 base and J by 6 bases, with 10 bases left in between. In germline, CDR1 is SEHNR, CDR2 FQNEAQ (reference sequence). The CDR3 is 14 amino acids.

This clonotype was detected a few times. The chain has TRBV4-1 and TRBJ1-3, with a weak D call TRBD1 (6 bases). This CDR3 region has 15 residues. The V gene's germline CDR1 is MGHRA and CDR2 YSYEKL. The V gene lost 6 bases and the J gene lost 2 bases, with 14 bases spanning the gap. For the CDR3, the DNA is TGCGCCAGCAGTCCTTGGGGGGCTGCTGGAAACACCATATATTTT. The encoded protein is CASSPWGAAGNTIYF.

The chain employs TRBV3-1 and TRBJ1-2; D remains ambiguous. The V gene lost 0 bases and the J gene lost 6 bases, with 5 bases spanning the gap. The CDR3 extends over 12 amino acids. The germline gives CDR1 LGHDT, CDR2 YNNKEL (reference sequence). CDR3 protein: CASSQEMDGYTF. CDR3 nucleotides: TGTGCCAGCAGCCAAGAGATGGATGGCTACACCTTC.

CDR3 loop: CATSEAGRPGEQFF. In DNA, the CDR3 is TGTGCCACCAGTGAGGCAGGGAGGCCCGGTGAGCAGTTCTTC. The chain has TRBV24-1 and TRBJ2-1, with TRBD2 as a possible D gene (6 bases). Germline V lookup: CDR1 KGHDR, CDR2 SFDVKD. Trimming cost V 4 bases and J 9 bases, with 15 bases left between them. The length of the CDR3 is 14 residues.

This clonotype was picked up a small number of times. The gene calls are TRBV5-1 and TRBJ2-1, with D perhaps assigned TRBD1 or TRBD2 (5 bases each). Germline V gives CDR1 SGHRS, CDR2 YFSETQ. CDR3 length equals 12 residues. V was trimmed by 6 bases and J by 7 bases, leaving 11 bases between them. CDR3 nucleotides: TGCGCCAGCACCTCCGGGGCTAATGAGCAGTTCTTC. The encoded protein is CASTSGANEQFF.

In this sample, this clonotype turned up a few times. The chain links TRBV2 to TRBJ2-7; the match to TRBD1 covers 10 bases. J gave up 2 bases and V 7 bases, and 2 bases lay outside the gene matches. The CDR3 runs to 13 residues. Germline CDR1 reads SNHLY; CDR2 reads FYNNEI. CDR3 protein: CASNGQGAYEQYF. In nucleotides, the CDR3 is TGTGCCAGCAACGGACAGGGGGCCTACGAGCAGTACTTC.

In this sample, this clonotype turned up many times. The chain links TRBV20-1 to TRBJ1-2; D not resolved. V lost 6 bases to trimming and J lost 2 bases, with 13 bases between them. This CDR3 is built from 13 residues. CDR1 DFQATT and CDR2 SNEGSKA come from the germline V gene (reference sequence). In DNA, the CDR3 is TGCAGTGCCGCGACGCCCCCGAACTATGGCTACACCTTC. Translating it yields CSAATPPNYGYTF.

This clonotype was counted many times. V gene TRBV11-2 combines with J gene TRBJ2-7, with 7 nucleotides matching TRBD1. In germline, CDR1 is SGHAT, CDR2 FQNNGV. V lost 5 bases to trimming and J lost 4 bases; unmatched junction nucleotides: 8. CDR3 length: 14 residues. Written as DNA, the CDR3 is TGTGCCAGCAGCGAGAACCGACAGGGTTACGAGCAGTACTTC. Its translation: CASSENRQGYEQYF.

This clonotype was counted at least ten times. The genes are TRBV7-3 and TRBJ2-2, with 8 bases fitting TRBD2. Losses at the gene ends were 0 bases for V and 0 bases for J; bases not matched to a gene: 0. The CDR3 covers 16 residues. Germline CDR1 is SGHTA and CDR2 is FQGTGA. This CDR3 is CASSLTSGANTGELFF. The CDR3 nucleotides are TGTGCCAGCAGCTTAACTAGCGGGGCGAACACCGGGGAGCTGTTTTTT.

This clonotype has a count of ten or more. V and J are TRBV9 and TRBJ1-2; the D is unclear. The V end lost 0 bases, the J end lost 7 bases, and 16 bases lay between the germline ends. The CDR3 spans 15 residues. The germline gives CDR1 SGDLS, CDR2 YYNGEE. CDR3 bases: TGTGCCAGCAGCGTAGCGAGGACTAATCGGGTTGGCTACACCTTC. This translates into CASSVARTNRVGYTF.

This chain uses TRBV6-4 with TRBJ1-1; tentatively, D is TRBD1 (5 bases). Germline lookup yields CDR1 MRHNA and CDR2 SNTAGT. The CDR3 loop spans 15 amino acids. The V end was cut by 6 bases, the J end by 1 base, with 15 bases between. In DNA form, the CDR3 reads TGTGCCAGCAGCCCTCCCGGCGACAGGAACACTGAAGCTTTCTTT. Translating gives CASSPPGDRNTEAFF.

This clonotype was seen ten or more times. The V and J genes are TRBV7-8 and TRBJ2-1; possible D gene TRBD2, 6 bases. Germline loops: CDR1 SGHVS, CDR2 FQNEAQ. Trimming shortened V by 1 base and J by 7 bases, and 11 bases separated the two germline ends. CDR3 length equals 14 residues. CDR3 in DNA: TGTGCCAGCAGCTTAGAGGTCGGGGGTAATGAGCAGTTCTTC. Protein: CASSLEVGGNEQFF.

This clonotype has just a few counts. The V and J genes are TRBV6-5 and TRBJ2-3; perhaps TRBD2 as D (5 bases). Trimming pared 0 bases from V and 4 bases from J, leaving 11 bases between. Germline V gene sequence: CDR1 MNHEY, CDR2 SVGAGI. CDR3 length: 15 amino acids. The chain's CDR3 is CASSYSRAPADTQYF. Here the CDR3 DNA reads TGTGCCAGCAGTTACTCGAGGGCCCCGGCAGATACGCAGTATTTT.